This TCR beta chain was identified during a study of CD4 T cells in relation to SARS-CoV-2 and coronaviruses. Whole-study context: ViraFEST: approximately ten-day antigen culture of PBMCs, then TCR beta CDR3 sequencing. No peptide or an HIV-1 Nef peptide pool served as negative control. General study findings and limits: This crossreactivity analysis covered spike protein alone, no other viral proteins.

The unexposed donors gave CD4+ T cells in 2011-2018, prior to COVID-19. The cells were cultured for 10 days before CD4+ T cells were isolated. Cells permitting, SARS-CoV-2 S/N and four cold-coronavirus spikes were tested on unexposed-donor CD4+ T cells. To note about this clone: Its target is not known.

The data were produced by immunoSEQ multiplex PCR, yet TCRdb's version contains in-frame clones alone and is incomplete. The sample holds about 18,000 clones, roughly 77% seen once. The clonotype originates from a human donor in good health. Material for sequencing was CD4+ T cells from PBMCs, cultured in vitro.

Written as DNA, the CDR3 is TGTGCCAGCAGTTTCTCAGGGGCTGAAGCTTTCTTT. Residues: CASSFSGAEAFF. The gene calls are TRBV12-3 or TRBV12-4 and TRBJ1-1; D might be TRBD1 (6 bases). The CDR3 is 12 residues long. The V end was cut by 3 bases, the J end by 6 bases, with 8 bases between.